The entry below gives a single T cell receptor (beta chain) sequence along with its context. TCRdb's copy holds only in-frame clones and misses some; the assay was immunoSEQ multiplex PCR. This repertoire shows 150,000 to 200,000 clones, roughly 85% found once; its top ten account for more than 8.5%. With 0 bases clipped from V and 4 bases from J, the junction kept 7 bases outside the gene matches. CDR3 length: 16 amino acids. CDR1 is SGHNT and CDR2 is YYREEE in the germline V gene (reference sequence). The data originate from a study of blood T cell repertoires in COVID-19. On the study more broadly: Acute-phase and convalescent COVID-19 samples originated in the United States, Italy and Spain.

Study members were between roughly 18 and 100 years old and lived in 20 to 30 US regions. Donors in Cohort 3 who had recovered were those with two negative PCRs, healthcare professional clearance, or resolution of their symptoms. The chain links TRBV5-4 to TRBJ2-1; 7 bases match TRBD2. Sequencing was carried out using PBMCs or T cells enriched from blood (not recorded which). The source is a woman aged 18-29 years who had recovered from COVID-19. The CDR3: CASSLAEASGYNEQFF. In DNA form, the CDR3 reads TGTGCCAGCAGCTTGGCCGAGGCTAGCGGATACAATGAGCAGTTCTTC.